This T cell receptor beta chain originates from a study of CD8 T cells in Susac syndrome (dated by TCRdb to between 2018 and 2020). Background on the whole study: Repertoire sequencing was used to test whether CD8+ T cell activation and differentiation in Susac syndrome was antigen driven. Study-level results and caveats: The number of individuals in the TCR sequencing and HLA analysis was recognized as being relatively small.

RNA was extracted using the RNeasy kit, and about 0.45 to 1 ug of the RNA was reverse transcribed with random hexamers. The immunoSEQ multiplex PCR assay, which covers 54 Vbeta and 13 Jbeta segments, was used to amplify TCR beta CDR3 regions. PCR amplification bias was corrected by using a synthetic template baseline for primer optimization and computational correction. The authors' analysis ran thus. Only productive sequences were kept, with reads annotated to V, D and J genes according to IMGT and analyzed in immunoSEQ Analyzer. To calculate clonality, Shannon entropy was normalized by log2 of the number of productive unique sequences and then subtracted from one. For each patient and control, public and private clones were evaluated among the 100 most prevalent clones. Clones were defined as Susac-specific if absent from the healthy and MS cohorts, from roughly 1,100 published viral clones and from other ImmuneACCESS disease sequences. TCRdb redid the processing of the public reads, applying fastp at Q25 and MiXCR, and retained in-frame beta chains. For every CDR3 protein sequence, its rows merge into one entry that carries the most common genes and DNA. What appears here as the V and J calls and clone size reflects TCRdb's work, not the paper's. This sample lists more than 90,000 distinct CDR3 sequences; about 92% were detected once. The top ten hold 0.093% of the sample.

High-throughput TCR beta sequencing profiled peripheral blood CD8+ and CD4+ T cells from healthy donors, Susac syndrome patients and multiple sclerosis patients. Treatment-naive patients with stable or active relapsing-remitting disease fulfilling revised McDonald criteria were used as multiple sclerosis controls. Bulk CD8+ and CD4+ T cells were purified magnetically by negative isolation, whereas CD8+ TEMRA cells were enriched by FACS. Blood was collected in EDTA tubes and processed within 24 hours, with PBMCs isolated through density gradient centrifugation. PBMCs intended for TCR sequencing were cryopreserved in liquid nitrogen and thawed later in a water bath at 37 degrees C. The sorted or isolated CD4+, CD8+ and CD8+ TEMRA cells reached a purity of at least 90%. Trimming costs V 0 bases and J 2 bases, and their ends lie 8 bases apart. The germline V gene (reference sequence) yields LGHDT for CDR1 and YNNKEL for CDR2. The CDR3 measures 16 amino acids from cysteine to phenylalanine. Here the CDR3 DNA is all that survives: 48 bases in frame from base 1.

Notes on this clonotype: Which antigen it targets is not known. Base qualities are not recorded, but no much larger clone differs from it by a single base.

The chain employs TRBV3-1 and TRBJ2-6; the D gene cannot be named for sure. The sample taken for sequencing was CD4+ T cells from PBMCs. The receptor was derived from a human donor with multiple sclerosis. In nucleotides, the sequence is TGTGCCAGCAGCCAAGAGCACGAGCCTGGGGCCAACGTCCTGACTTTC. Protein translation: CASSQEHEPGANVLTF.